This passage covers 23 T cell receptor beta chains from one sample sequenced in a study of graft-versus-host responses after intestinal transplantation. Assay: immunoSEQ multiplex PCR; the TCRdb copy retains only in-frame clones and omits some. The sample has about 15,000 clones; 25% to 40% are singletons. The sequences come from alloreactive CD4+ T cells from a mixed lymphocyte reaction culture, collected before intestinal transplant. Subset denoted: CFSE-low proliferating T cells sorted from roughly six-day pre-transplant mixed lymphocyte reaction (GvH or HvG direction). The receptors were gathered from a human patient who received an intestinal transplant.

This clone was counted a few times. The chain links TRBV5-6 to TRBJ1-2; tentatively, D is TRBD1 (5 bases). The ends were cut back, 3 bases at V and 3 bases at J, with 6 bases in the middle. Per germline, CDR1 SGHDT and CDR2 YYEEEE. This CDR3 has 12 residues. CDR3 loop: CASSWGDYGYTF. As DNA, the CDR3 is TGTGCCAGCAGCTGGGGGGACTATGGCTACACCTTC. Looking up the rest from reference TRBV5-6 and TRBJ1-2 gives the full variable domain: DAGVTQSPTHLIKTRGQQVTLRCSPKSGHDTVSWYQQALGQGPQFIFQYYEEEERQRGNFPDRFSGHQFPNYSSELNVNALLLGDSALYLCASSWGDYGYTFGSGTRLTVV.

This clone was seen once. The V call is TRBV30, the J call TRBJ2-7, with D maybe TRBD2 (6 bases). Germline V lookup: CDR1 GTSNPN, CDR2 SVGIG (reference sequence). The CDR3 length is 17 residues. Trimming stripped 2 bases from V and 2 bases from J, with 22 bases between. CDR3 loop: CAWSLPGTLLLAYEQYF. The CDR3 DNA is TGTGCCTGGAGTCTTCCCGGGACTCTACTGCTTGCCTACGAGCAGTACTTC.

The chain couples TRBV6-4 to TRBJ2-1; no clear D gene. CDR1 and CDR2 from the germline V gene are MRHNA and SNTAGT. The CDR3 extends over 14 amino acids. Trimming removed 3 bases at V and 3 bases at J, with 9 bases between. DNA for the CDR3: TGTGCCAGCAGTGAGGGGTCAGACTACAATGAGCAGTTCTTC. Protein sequence: CASSEGSDYNEQFF.

The chain employs TRBV6-5 and TRBJ2-7, with a tentative D call TRBD2 (5 bases). The CDR3 sequence is 13 residues long. V gave up 1 base and J gave up 6 bases, with 10 bases separating them. Germline-derived CDR1 and CDR2 are MNHEY and SVGAGI. The CDR3 here is CASSYWEYGEQYF. As DNA, the CDR3 is TGTGCCAGCAGTTACTGGGAGTACGGCGAGCAGTACTTC.

This clone is medium-sized. The CDR3 loop is CASRFTSNTGELFF. CDR3 in DNA: TGTGCCAGCCGGTTCACTTCGAACACCGGGGAGCTGTTTTTT. The rearrangement joins TRBV6-5 to TRBJ2-2; D unclear. Germline V gene lookup returns CDR1 MNHEY and CDR2 SVGAGI. V was shortened by 8 bases and J by 0 bases, with 10 bases between the two germline ends. This CDR3 contains 14 residues.

The rearrangement uses TRBV7-9 and TRBJ2-5; D unresolved. V was shortened by 1 base and J by 5 bases, with 14 bases between the two germline ends. There are 15 residues in the CDR3. Germline V gives CDR1 SEHNR, CDR2 FQNEAQ (reference sequence). As DNA, the CDR3 is TGTGCCAGCAGCTTAGGGGCTACCGCCCACGAGACCCAGTACTTC. It codes for CASSLGATAHETQYF.

By frequency in the sample, this clone is medium-sized. The V and J genes are TRBV27 and TRBJ1-3; unclear D gene. Germline V gene sequence: CDR1 MNHEY, CDR2 SMNVEV (reference sequence). There are 13 residues in the CDR3. V was cut by 6 bases and J by 2 bases, with 8 bases left in between. This chain's CDR3 is CASSRLAGNTIYF. DNA for the CDR3: TGTGCCAGCAGCCGCCTTGCTGGAAACACCATATATTTT.

The rearrangement uses TRBV5-1 and TRBJ2-3, with a possible D match to TRBD1 (5 bases). The CDR3 totals 16 residues. Germline CDR1 reads SGHRS; CDR2 reads YFSETQ. Trimming took 3 bases from V and 6 from J, leaving 20 bases between them. The CDR3, as DNA: TGCGCCAGCAGCTCATGGGGCGTCGCGGCCGGGGATACGCAGTATTTT. Protein product: CASSSWGVAAGDTQYF.

The V call is TRBV29-1, the J call TRBJ2-1; possibly TRBD2 for D (5 bases). This CDR3 region has 14 residues. Deletions cut 3 bases from V and 3 bases from J, with 12 bases between. Per germline, CDR1 SQVTM and CDR2 ANQGSEA. CDR3 sequence (DNA): TGCAGCGTTGAGCGACCCCGGGACTACAATGAGCAGTTCTTC. This encodes CSVERPRDYNEQFF.

In its sample, this clone was seen a few times. Here the CDR3 DNA reads TGTGCCAGCAGTTCCCAGCGGGAGGGTGGGGAGACCCAGTACTTC. This codes for CASSSQREGGETQYF. The rearrangement uses TRBV6-1 and TRBJ2-5, with 10 bases identical to TRBD2. The CDR3 extends over 15 amino acids. V lost 5 bases and J lost 5; bases outside the gene matches: 8. From germline, CDR1 is MNHNS and CDR2 SASEGT.

The rearrangement uses TRBV5-1 and TRBJ1-1; TRBD1 matches at 7 bases. CDR1 SGHRS and CDR2 YFSETQ come from the germline V gene. The CDR3 has 17 residues. V gave up 4 bases and J gave up 0 bases; unmatched junction bases: 12. The CDR3 protein is CASSPKIRDRMNTEAFF. CDR3 DNA sequence: TGCGCCAGCAGCCCCAAGATTAGGGACAGAATGAACACTGAAGCTTTCTTT.

V and J are TRBV5-1 and TRBJ1-1; 8 bases line up with TRBD1. The CDR3 runs to 17 residues. The V gene's germline CDR1 is SGHRS and CDR2 YFSETQ. Unmatched junction bases numbered 15, after V lost 4 bases and J lost 4 bases. CDR3: CASSPNRGRPGGTEAFF. CDR3 nucleotide sequence: TGCGCCAGCAGCCCGAACAGGGGGAGACCTGGGGGCACTGAAGCTTTCTTT.

This clone has more than one count but fewer than ten. J is TRBJ2-7 and V is TRBV10-1, with 10 bases fitting TRBD2. The CDR3 runs 15 residues. V trimming: 4 bases; J trimming: 2 bases; junction bases outside the gene matches: 5. Per the germline V gene, CDR1 is WNHNN and CDR2 is SYGVQD (reference sequence). This CDR3 is CASSARTSGTYEQYF. The CDR3 DNA reads TGCGCCAGCAGTGCCAGGACTAGCGGAACCTACGAGCAGTACTTC.

This clone was seen once. The rearrangement links TRBV27 to TRBJ2-7; D remains ambiguous. Trimming stripped 0 bases from V and 3 bases from J, with 15 bases between. Looked up from germline, CDR1 is MNHEY and CDR2 is SMNVEV (reference sequence). The CDR3 sequence is 16 residues long. The CDR3 nucleotides are TGTGCCAGCAGTTTATCGTGGTCTTCTGGGTTCTACGAGCAGTACTTC. This encodes CASSLSWSSGFYEQYF.

This clone has just a few counts. V is TRBV6-6 and J is TRBJ2-5; D call uncertain. The CDR3 consists of 15 residues. Germline CDR1 and CDR2: MNHNY and SVGAGI (reference sequence). The V gene lost 2 bases and the J gene lost 2 bases, with 12 bases spanning the gap. The CDR3 DNA reads TGTGCCAGCAGTTACGGCGGTGCAGGACAAGAGACCCAGTACTTC. Its translation is CASSYGGAGQETQYF.

The chain recombines TRBV6-1 with TRBJ2-7; tentatively, D is TRBD1 (6 bases). V lost 11 bases to trimming and J lost 0 bases, with 11 bases between them. The CDR3 runs to 12 residues. CDR1 is MNHNS, CDR2 SASEGT, per germline. The CDR3 nucleotides read TGTGCCTCTGACAGGAACTCCTACGAGCAGTACTTC. Protein sequence: CASDRNSYEQYF.

This sequence joins TRBV6-1 and TRBJ2-5; no firm D call. Germline V gene data show CDR1 as MNHNS and CDR2 as SASEGT. The CDR3 runs to 14 residues. V was cut by 7 bases and J by 6 bases, with 18 bases left in between. The CDR3, as DNA: TGTGCCAGCACCCCCGACGTTGGGGTAAAGACCCAGTACTTC. Translated, it gives CASTPDVGVKTQYF.

This chain links TRBV11-1 with TRBJ2-5; TRBD2 matches 12 bases. CDR1 is SGHAT, CDR2 FQDESV, per germline (reference sequence). The CDR3 contains 16 residues. V was pared by 3 bases and J by 5 bases, with 7 bases of the junction left unmatched. In nucleotides, the CDR3 is TGTGCCAGCAGCTTGGTTCTAGCGGGAGGGCCGGAGACCCAGTACTTC. It is translated as CASSLVLAGGPETQYF.

The chain employs TRBV6-6 and TRBJ1-6; tentatively, D is TRBD1 (6 bases). The V and J ends lost 0 bases and 7 bases respectively, with 10 bases between them. The V gene's germline CDR1 is MNHNY and CDR2 SVGAGI (reference sequence). This CDR3 comprises 15 residues. CDR3 nucleotides: TGTGCCAGCAGTTACTCGATTCAGGGGAATTCACCCCTCCACTTT. Protein sequence: CASSYSIQGNSPLHF.

This clone was recorded a few times. The chain has TRBV6-5 and TRBJ2-1; 10 bases fit TRBD2. Germline V CDR1 and CDR2: MNHEY, SVGAGI. The trim removed 6 bases at V and 7 bases at J, leaving 9 bases unmatched. This CDR3 has 15 residues. CDR3: CASRKTSGEANEQFF. DNA for the CDR3: TGTGCCAGCAGAAAAACTAGCGGGGAGGCGAATGAGCAGTTCTTC.

This clone was counted a few times. The chain uses TRBV19 and TRBJ1-5; TRBD1 is a possible D gene (5 bases). The V end was cut by 6 bases, the J end by 0 bases, with 18 bases between. In germline, CDR1 is LNHDA, CDR2 SQIVND (reference sequence). The CDR3 has 17 residues. The CDR3 here is CASSPGPRQNSNQPQHF. CDR3 nucleotide sequence: TGTGCCAGTAGCCCGGGACCTCGACAGAATAGCAATCAGCCCCAGCATTTT.

This clone turned up a few times. V is TRBV12-5 and J is TRBJ1-2; 8 positions match TRBD1. The length of the CDR3 is 15 residues. Germline values: CDR1 LGHNT, CDR2 FRNRAP. V lost 3 bases and J lost 4; bases outside the gene matches: 7. DNA for the CDR3: TGTGCTAGTGGTTTAGGAGACAGGGGACTCTATGGCTACACCTTC. Translated, it gives CASGLGDRGLYGYTF.

In this sample, this clone turned up a few times. V usage is TRBV30 and J usage is TRBJ2-1; 7 bases map to TRBD2. The germline CDR1 and CDR2 sequences are GTSNPN and SVGIG (reference sequence). This CDR3 comprises 14 residues. The junction had 3 bases not matched to a gene; V was cut back by 4 bases and J by 0 bases. The CDR3 coding sequence is TGTGCCTGGACACGCGGGAGCTCCTACAATGAGCAGTTCTTC. As protein: CAWTRGSSYNEQFF.